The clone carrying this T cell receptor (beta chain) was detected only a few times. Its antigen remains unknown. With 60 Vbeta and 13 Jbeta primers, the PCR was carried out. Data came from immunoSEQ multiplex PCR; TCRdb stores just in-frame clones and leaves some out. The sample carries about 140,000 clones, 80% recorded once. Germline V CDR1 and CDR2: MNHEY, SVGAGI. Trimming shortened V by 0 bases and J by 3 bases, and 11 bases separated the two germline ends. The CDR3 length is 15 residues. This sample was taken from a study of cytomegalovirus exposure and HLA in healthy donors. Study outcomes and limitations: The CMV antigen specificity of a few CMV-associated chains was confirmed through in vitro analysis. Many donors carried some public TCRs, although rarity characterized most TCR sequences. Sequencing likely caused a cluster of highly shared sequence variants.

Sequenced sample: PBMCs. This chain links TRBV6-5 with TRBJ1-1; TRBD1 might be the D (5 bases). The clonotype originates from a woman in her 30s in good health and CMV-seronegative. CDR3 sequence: CASSYSQGKDTEAFF. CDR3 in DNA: TGTGCCAGCAGTTACTCGCAGGGTAAGGACACTGAAGCTTTCTTT.